The rows below give T cell receptor beta chains drawn from one sample of a study of molecular identifiers for immune sequencing clone quantification. From the PCR reads, TCRdb called clonotypes with MiXCR, one entry per CDR3 protein. The top ten clones hold 3% to 4.5% of a sample with roughly 55,000 distinct CDR3 sequences, about a third of them seen once. Sequencing was done on a sample of naive CD8+ T cells from blood, with Jurkat cell RNA spiked in. These receptors were obtained from a human donor in good health. Some libraries in this study had Jurkat cell RNA spiked in. The CDR3 runs from the conserved cysteine through the conserved F or W. Fields, in order: V gene, clone size, D gene, J gene, CDR3 protein, CDR3 DNA. A D gene is named only where the DNA matches it firmly. Clone sizes are given selectively: once, few, many, or a class where the clone is expanded.

>TRBV19|few|NA|TRBJ1-1
CACQQGRAAFF
TGTGCCTGCCAACAGGGAAGGGCAGCTTTCTTT
>TRBV13|few|NA|TRBJ1-1
CASSLGGRDTEAFF
TGTGCCAGCAGCTTAGGAGGTCGGGACACTGAAGCTTTCTTT
>TRBV11-2|NA|NA|TRBJ2-7
CASSFRGELARELYEQYF
TGTGCCAGCAGCTTCCGAGGGGAACTAGCAAGAGAGTTATACGAGCAGTACTTC
>TRBV7-9|many|NA|TRBJ2-7
CASSFPVASGENEQYF
TGTGCCAGCAGCTTTCCAGTGGCCTCTGGAGAGAACGAGCAGTACTTC
>TRBV27|NA|NA|TRBJ2-3
CASSLTGCSTDTQYF
TGTGCCAGCAGTTTAACGGGATGTAGCACAGATACGCAGTATTTT
>TRBV4-3|few|TRBD2|TRBJ2-1
CASSQDAGALDEQFF
TGCGCCAGCAGCCAAGATGCGGGAGCGTTAGATGAGCAGTTCTTC
>TRBV27|few|NA|TRBJ2-3
CASSLYGLDTQYF
TGTGCCAGCAGTTTATACGGGTTAGATACGCAGTATTTT
>TRBV24-1|NA|TRBD1|TRBJ2-5
CVTSDWTGLYQETQYF
TGTGTCACCAGTGATTGGACAGGATTGTACCAAGAGACCCAGTACTTC
>TRBV7-3|NA|TRBD2|TRBJ2-1
CASSESSGSYNAQFF
TGTGCCAGCAGCGAATCTAGCGGGAGCTACAATGCGCAGTTCTTC
>TRBV6-1|many|TRBD1|TRBJ2-5
CASLARGTGGFATQYF
TGTGCCAGCCTGGCTCGTGGGACAGGGGGATTCGCGACCCAGTACTTC
>TRBV9|NA|NA|TRBJ2-6
CASRPGSGANVLTF
TGTGCCAGCCGTCCGGGGTCCGGGGCCAACGTCCTGACTTTC
>TRBV28|once|TRBD1|TRBJ2-3
CASSYRDRGWGTDTQYF
TGTGCCAGCAGTTACCGGGACAGGGGGTGGGGCACAGATACGCAGTATTTT
>TRBV10-3|NA|NA|TRBJ2-7
CAISESKALSSYEQYF
TGTGCCATCAGTGAGTCGAAGGCCCTGAGCTCCTACGAGCAGTACTTC
>TRBV6-4|NA|TRBD2|TRBJ2-7
CASSDWQGGNEQYF
TGTGCCAGCAGTGACTGGCAGGGAGGGAACGAGCAGTACTTC
>TRBV20-1|NA|NA|TRBJ2-2
CSARPPGHLNTGELYF
TGCAGTGCACGACCACCGGGACACCTAAACACCGGGGAGCTGTATTTT
>TRBV20-1|many|NA|TRBJ1-4
CSAGRGYEKLFF
TGCAGTGCTGGGCGTGGGTACGAAAAACTGTTTTTT
>TRBV4-3|NA|TRBD2|TRBJ2-7
CASSQDRGRASYEQYF
TGCGCCAGCAGCCAAGATCGCGGGAGGGCCTCCTACGAGCAGTACTTC
>TRBV6-5|many|TRBD1|TRBJ1-1
CASSRAYRQGRDTEAFF
TGTGCCAGCAGTCGAGCATATAGACAGGGGAGGGACACTGAAGCTTTCTTT
>TRBV13|many|TRBD1|TRBJ2-4
CASSPDRGRAKNIQYF
TGTGCCAGCAGCCCAGACAGGGGGCGGGCCAAAAACATTCAGTACTTC
>TRBV11-2|NA|TRBD1|TRBJ2-3
CASSSSGTVTDTQNF
TGTGCCAGCAGCTCATCCGGGACAGTCACAGATACGCAGAATTTT
>TRBV12-3/TRBV12-4|NA|NA|TRBJ2-5
CASSPGAFQETQYF
TGTGCCAGCAGCCCGGGGGCTTTCCAAGAGACCCAGTACTTC
>TRBV4-2|NA|NA|TRBJ2-7
CASSQGLYTYF
TGTGCCAGCAGCCAAGGGCTATATACATACTTC
>TRBV7-9|few|TRBD2|TRBJ2-1
CASSSSGVSSYNEQFF
TGTGCCAGCAGCTCTAGCGGGGTCAGCTCCTACAATGAGCAGTTCTTC
>TRBV11-2|few|NA|TRBJ2-3
CASSYQGGRSTDTQYF
TGTGCCAGCAGCTACCAAGGTGGGAGAAGCACAGATACGCAGTATTTT
>TRBV28|NA|TRBD2|TRBJ2-3
CVSRRTGLAGFKDTQYF
TGTGTCAGCAGAAGGACCGGACTAGCGGGATTCAAAGATACGCAGTATTTT
>TRBV19|few|NA|TRBJ2-7
CASSIPSSPYEQYF
TGTGCCAGTAGTATCCCGTCGTCCCCCTACGAGCAGTACTTC
>TRBV12-3/TRBV12-4|many|TRBD1|TRBJ1-1
CASSPDRGAEAFF
TGTGCCAGCAGTCCGGACAGGGGGGCTGAAGCTTTCTTT
>TRBV28|few|NA|TRBJ1-4
CASSSDKEKLFF
TGTGCCAGCAGTTCGGACAAAGAAAAACTGTTTTTT
>TRBV12-3/TRBV12-4|NA|NA|TRBJ2-3
CASSGFGEADTQYF
TGTGCCAGCAGTGGGTTTGGCGAGGCAGATACGCAGTATTTT
>TRBV28|NA|TRBD2|TRBJ2-2
CASSLGRGLYTGELFF
TGTGCCAGCAGTTTAGGGAGGGGACTCTACACCGGGGAGCTGTTTTTT
>TRBV19|NA|NA|TRBJ1-5
CASSPYSNQPQHF
TGTGCCAGTAGTCCGTATAGCAATCAGCCCCAGCATTTT